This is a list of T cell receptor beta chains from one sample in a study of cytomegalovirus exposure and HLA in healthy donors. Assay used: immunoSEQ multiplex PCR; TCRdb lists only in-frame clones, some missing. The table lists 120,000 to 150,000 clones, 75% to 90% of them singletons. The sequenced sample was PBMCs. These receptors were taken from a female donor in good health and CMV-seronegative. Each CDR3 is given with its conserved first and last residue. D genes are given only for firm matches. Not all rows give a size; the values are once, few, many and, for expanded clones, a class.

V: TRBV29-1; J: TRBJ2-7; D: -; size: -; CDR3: CSVARLPAPAGSYEQYF; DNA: TGCAGCGTTGCTAGACTGCCCGCCCCAGCAGGGTCCTACGAGCAGTACTTC
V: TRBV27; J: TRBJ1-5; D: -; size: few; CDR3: CASSLQGLHQPQHF; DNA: TGTGCCAGCAGTTTACAGGGCTTACATCAGCCCCAGCATTTT
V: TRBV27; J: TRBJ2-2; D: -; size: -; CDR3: CASRGLADGTGELFF; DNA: TGTGCCAGCAGGGGGTTAGCGGATGGAACCGGGGAGCTGTTTTTT
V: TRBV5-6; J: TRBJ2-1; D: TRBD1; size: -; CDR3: CASSLQGDEQFF; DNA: TGTGCCAGCAGCTTACAGGGGGATGAGCAGTTCTTC
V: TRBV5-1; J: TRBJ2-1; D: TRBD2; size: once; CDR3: CASSLAGLAGGQDEQFF; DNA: TGCGCCAGCAGCTTGGCGGGACTAGCGGGAGGTCAAGATGAGCAGTTCTTC
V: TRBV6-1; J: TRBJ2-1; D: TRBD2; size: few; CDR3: CASSGTSGDYNEQFF; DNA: TGTGCCAGCAGCGGGACTAGCGGGGATTACAATGAGCAGTTCTTC
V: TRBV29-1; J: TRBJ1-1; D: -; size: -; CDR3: CSVEGGEAFF; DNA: TGCAGCGTTGAGGGGGGGGAAGCTTTCTTT
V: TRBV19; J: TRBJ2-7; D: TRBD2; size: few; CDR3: CASSITSGSYEQYF; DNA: TGTGCCAGTAGTATCACTAGCGGTTCCTACGAGCAGTACTTC
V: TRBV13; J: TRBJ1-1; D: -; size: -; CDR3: CASSLLGGEYTEAFF; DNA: TGTGCCAGCAGCTTATTAGGGGGAGAATACACTGAAGCTTTCTTT
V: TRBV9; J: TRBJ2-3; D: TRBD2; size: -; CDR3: CASSVVGGPLDTQYF; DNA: TGTGCCAGCAGCGTAGTGGGAGGGCCTTTAGATACGCAGTATTTT
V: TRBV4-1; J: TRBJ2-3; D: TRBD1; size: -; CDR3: CASSPMAVTGATTDTQYF; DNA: TGCGCCAGCAGCCCCATGGCCGTGACAGGGGCCACCACAGATACGCAGTATTTT
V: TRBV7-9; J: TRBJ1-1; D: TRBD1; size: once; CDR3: CASSNSRGDGNTEAFF; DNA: TGTGCCAGCAGCAATTCCAGGGGGGACGGGAACACTGAAGCTTTCTTT